What follows describes a single T cell receptor beta chain. As handled by the study authors: Estimation of nucleated cell counts relied on the amplification of reference gene primers. The data were produced by immunoSEQ multiplex PCR, yet TCRdb's version contains in-frame clones alone and is incomplete. Clone size and the V and J calls come from that table; the DNA yielded D and trimming. The sample records around 110,000 clones, 90% being singletons. Germline loops: CDR1 MGHRA, CDR2 YSYEKL. V was shortened by 4 bases and J by 3 bases, with 12 bases between the two germline ends. The CDR3 extends over 14 amino acids. The source of the sample is a study of blood T cell repertoires in COVID-19. Overall study: Sites in the United States, Italy and Spain provided acute and convalescent COVID-19 samples. Sample material is recorded as cDNA or gDNA derived from T cells, B-cell-depleted T cells, or PBMCs.

This chain uses TRBV4-1 with TRBJ1-1, with TRBD1 as a possible D gene (5 bases). Sequenced material: peripheral blood. The clonotype comes from a human donor with active COVID-19. The donor label of this sample is uncertain. DNA of the CDR3: TGCGCCAGCAGCCGAGACAGTTTGGACACTGAAGCTTTCTTT. Translation gives CASSRDSLDTEAFF.